The 18 T cell receptor beta chains reported below all come from one sample, sequenced in a study of multiple sclerosis patients with progressive multifocal leukoencephalopathy. Profiled with immunoSEQ multiplex PCR; TCRdb holds only in-frame clones, not every one. The data hold fewer than 40,000 clones, with roughly 90% observed a single time. Documented time point: time of PML onset. This specimen was PBMCs, taken from a patient treated with natalizumab. The source of these receptors is a woman in her 40s with progressive multifocal leukoencephalopathy.

The chain joins TRBV7-2 to TRBJ2-7; D assignment may be TRBD1 or TRBD2 (5 bases each). Germline V lookup: CDR1 SGHTA, CDR2 FQGNSA. The CDR3 consists of 15 residues. Trimming left V 1 base short and J 0 bases short, with 10 bases between. The CDR3 protein is CASSLVGPNSYEQYF. The CDR3 DNA is TGTGCCAGCAGCTTAGTGGGACCGAACTCCTACGAGCAGTACTTC. The full variable domain, with the rest looked up from reference TRBV7-2 and TRBJ2-7, is GAGVSQSPSNKVTEKGKDVELRCDPISGHTALYWYRQSLGQGLEFLIYFQGNSAPDKSGLPSDRFSAERTGGSVSTLTIQRTQQEDSAVYLCASSLVGPNSYEQYFGPGTRLTVT.

The V and J genes are TRBV7-2 and TRBJ1-2; D unclear. V was trimmed by 6 bases and J by 2 bases, leaving 10 bases between them. Germline loops: CDR1 SGHTA, CDR2 FQGNSA. The CDR3 sequence is 13 residues long. This chain's CDR3 is CASSSQGNYGYTF. The CDR3 DNA reads TGTGCCAGCAGTTCACAAGGGAACTATGGCTACACCTTC.

The J gene is TRBJ2-3, the V gene TRBV19, with 7 bases that match TRBD2. This CDR3 is built from 17 residues. Germline V gene sequence: CDR1 LNHDA, CDR2 SQIVND (reference sequence). Unmatched junction bases numbered 16, after V lost 10 bases and J lost 0 bases. The CDR3 is CATAYQASGASTDTQYF. The CDR3 bases are TGTGCCACAGCTTACCAAGCTAGCGGAGCTAGCACAGATACGCAGTATTTT.

V and J are TRBV9 and TRBJ2-7; 9 bases match TRBD2. The V and J ends lost 4 bases and 6 bases, in that order; junction bases with no gene match: 11. The CDR3 covers 15 residues. The germline CDR1 and CDR2 sequences are SGDLS and YYNGEE. As DNA, the CDR3 is TGTGCCAGCAGCCCCCATAGGCGGGAGGGCCTCGAGCAGTACTTC. Its translation: CASSPHRREGLEQYF.

The rearrangement uses TRBV9 and TRBJ2-3; D not resolved. V lost 3 bases and J lost 6, with 5 bases in between. The CDR3 spans 11 residues. Germline CDR1 and CDR2: SGDLS and YYNGEE. CDR3 in DNA: TGTGCCAGCAGCGGTTCGGATACGCAGTATTTT. This translates into CASSGSDTQYF.

The chain is built from TRBV27 and TRBJ2-1; D gene unclear. The CDR3 is 14 amino acids. V was shortened by 4 bases and J by 6 bases, with 13 bases between the two germline ends. The V gene's germline CDR1 is MNHEY and CDR2 SMNVEV (reference sequence). As DNA, the CDR3 is TGTGCCAGCAGTTCTCGGACCACCCTCAATGAGCAGTTCTTC. Encoded protein: CASSSRTTLNEQFF.

The gene calls are TRBV5-1 and TRBJ1-4; D ambiguous. V was cut by 3 bases and J by 6 bases, with 6 bases left in between. In germline, CDR1 is SGHRS, CDR2 YFSETQ. The CDR3 is made up of 12 amino acids. The CDR3 DNA follows: TGCGCCAGCAGCTCGCGTGATGAAAAACTGTTTTTT. It codes for CASSSRDEKLFF.

This chain joins TRBV27 and TRBJ2-7; 11 bases agree with TRBD1. Trimming took 7 bases from V and 2 from J; bases not matched to a gene: 10. Germline V gene sequence: CDR1 MNHEY, CDR2 SMNVEV (reference sequence). This CDR3 has 16 residues. DNA for the CDR3: TGTGCCAGCAAGTTTAATACGGGACAGGGGGCCTACGAGCAGTACTTC. Amino acids: CASKFNTGQGAYEQYF.

The chain joins TRBV19 to TRBJ2-5; D uncertain. Germline V gives CDR1 LNHDA, CDR2 SQIVND (reference sequence). The CDR3 totals 11 residues. The V and J ends lost 4 bases and 2 bases respectively, with 2 bases between them. CDR3 residues: CASSKQETQYF. The CDR3 DNA reads TGTGCCAGTAGTAAACAAGAGACCCAGTACTTC.

This chain joins TRBV19 and TRBJ1-2, with D perhaps TRBD1 (6 bases). This CDR3 has 15 amino acids. The germline V gene has CDR1 LNHDA and CDR2 SQIVND (reference sequence). Trimming removed 5 bases from V and 4 bases from J, with 17 bases in between. The CDR3 bases are TGTGCCAGTAGTTCGCACAGGGTAGTAGGCTATGGCTACACCTTC. Translating gives CASSSHRVVGYGYTF.

The chain couples TRBV13 to TRBJ2-1, with D perhaps assigned TRBD1 or TRBD2 (5 bases each). Trimming took off 7 bases at V and 4 bases at J, with 20 bases between the two ends. The CDR3 is 16 residues long. From germline, CDR1 is PRHDT and CDR2 FYEKMQ (reference sequence). The CDR3 here is CASIWSVGRGYNEQFF. CDR3 coding DNA: TGTGCCAGCATCTGGAGCGTGGGACGAGGATACAATGAGCAGTTCTTC.

The rearrangement links TRBV11-2 to TRBJ1-2; a possible D gene is TRBD1 (5 bases). Germline CDR1 reads SGHAT; CDR2 reads FQNNGV. This CDR3 contains 12 residues. V dropped 5 bases and J dropped 8 bases, with 12 bases sitting between them. CDR3 region: CASSGGFRGYTF. CDR3 nucleotides: TGTGCCAGCAGCGGGGGGTTCCGCGGCTACACCTTC.

On this clone itself: Other DNA variants within this sample encode the same CDR3. The chain couples TRBV11-2 to TRBJ2-1; D call uncertain. V lost 3 bases and J 9 bases, leaving 6 bases between the germline ends. Germline CDR1 and CDR2: SGHAT and FQNNGV. This CDR3 spans 11 amino acids. The CDR3 is CASSFSTEQFF. In DNA form, the CDR3 reads TGTGCCAGCAGCTTTTCTACTGAGCAGTTCTTC.

The chain links TRBV7-2 to TRBJ1-6, with D tentatively TRBD1 (5 bases). CDR3 size: 17 residues. CDR1 is SGHTA and CDR2 is FQGNSA in the germline V gene. Trimming removed 5 bases at V and 5 bases at J, with 19 bases between. Written as DNA, the CDR3 is TGTGCCAGCAGCGCGGGGGTGAATGGGGGGAATAATTCACCCCTCCACTTT. Protein sequence: CASSAGVNGGNNSPLHF.

This chain uses TRBV13 with TRBJ2-4; D is uncertain. CDR3 length equals 14 residues. Germline V lookup: CDR1 PRHDT, CDR2 FYEKMQ (reference sequence). V lost 5 bases to trimming and J lost 7 bases, with 15 bases between them. The CDR3 coding sequence is TGTGCCAGCAGCCTGCGACCAAGGGCGAACATTCAGTACTTC. This translates into CASSLRPRANIQYF.

In its sample, this clone was seen a few times. The chain carries TRBV11-2 and TRBJ1-6, with D possibly TRBD1 on 5 matching bases. Germline loops: CDR1 SGHAT, CDR2 FQNNGV. The CDR3 is 14 residues long. V gave up 6 bases and J gave up 10 bases, with 16 bases separating them. CDR3 sequence (DNA): TGTGCCAGCAGTCTAGGGGAGGGTTGGTCACCCCTCCACTTT. Protein: CASSLGEGWSPLHF.

This chain connects TRBV28 to TRBJ1-1, with a possible D match to TRBD1 (6 bases). The CDR3 is 12 residues long. V dropped 6 bases and J dropped 8 bases, with 13 bases sitting between them. CDR1 is MDHEN, CDR2 SYDVKM, per germline. The CDR3 sequence: CASRIQGLEAFF. In DNA, the CDR3 is TGTGCCAGCAGGATACAGGGCTTGGAAGCTTTCTTT.

The chain carries TRBV11-3 and TRBJ1-1; TRBD1 aligns across 9 bases. The CDR3 runs 14 residues. The germline V gene has CDR1 SGHNT and CDR2 YENEEA. V shed 4 bases and J 4 bases; nucleotides not matched to a gene: 4. CDR3 residues: CASSSTGGITEAFF. CDR3 nucleotides: TGTGCCAGCAGCTCGACAGGGGGTATCACTGAAGCTTTCTTT.